These 25 T cell receptor beta chains were sequenced from one sample in a study of cytomegalovirus exposure and HLA in healthy donors. 60 Vbeta and 13 Jbeta primers were used in PCR. Measured with immunoSEQ multiplex PCR; TCRdb has only the in-frame clones, and not every one. Of roughly 110,000 clones listed, roughly 70% are singletons. Sequencing was carried out using PBMCs. Every receptor here comes from a middle-aged woman in good health and CMV-seropositive.

The chain links TRBV30 to TRBJ2-1, with TRBD2 matching over 7 bases. Germline CDR1 is GTSNPN and CDR2 is SVGIG (reference sequence). V shed 2 bases and J 3 bases; nucleotides not matched to a gene: 1. This CDR3 contains 13 residues. The CDR3 DNA reads TGTGCCTGGAGTAGCGGGGTCTACAATGAGCAGTTCTTC. Its translation is CAWSSGVYNEQFF.

This sequence joins TRBV19 and TRBJ2-5; maybe TRBD1 (5 bases). Trimming removed 5 bases at V and 4 bases at J, with 20 bases between. This CDR3 spans 16 amino acids. Germline assignment: CDR1 LNHDA and CDR2 SQIVND (reference sequence). The CDR3 reads CASSWKSKDRGETQYF. For the CDR3, the DNA is TGTGCCAGTAGTTGGAAAAGCAAGGATAGGGGAGAGACCCAGTACTTC.

The chain recombines TRBV4-3 with TRBJ1-4; D remains ambiguous. The CDR3 extends over 19 amino acids. Germline CDR1 reads LGHNA; CDR2 reads YSLEER. Trimming shortened V by 0 bases and J by 0 bases, and 17 bases separated the two germline ends. The CDR3 loop reads CASSQEGSPHAATNEKLFF. The CDR3 DNA is TGCGCCAGCAGCCAAGAGGGCAGCCCCCACGCCGCAACTAATGAAAAACTGTTTTTT.

This clone has just a few counts. The V call is TRBV19, the J call TRBJ2-1; 8 positions match TRBD2. The CDR3 consists of 15 residues. Trimming removed 7 bases from V and 5 bases from J; junction bases left unmatched: 10. CDR1 is LNHDA, CDR2 SQIVND, per germline (reference sequence). The CDR3 loop reads CASKVSGAEDNEQFF. CDR3 sequence (DNA): TGTGCCAGTAAAGTTAGCGGGGCTGAAGACAATGAGCAGTTCTTC. Full variable domain (outside the CDR3, taken from reference TRBV19 and TRBJ2-1): DGGITQSPKYLFRKEGQNVTLSCEQNLNHDAMYWYRQDPGQGLRLIYYSQIVNDFQKGDIAEGYSVSREKKESFPLTVTSAQKNPTAFYLCASKVSGAEDNEQFFGPGTRLTVL.

V gene TRBV18 combines with J gene TRBJ2-7, with TRBD1 matching over 7 bases. Germline loops: CDR1 KGHSH, CDR2 LQKENI. The CDR3 is 15 amino acids. The V gene end was trimmed by 3 bases and the J gene end by 6 bases; junction bases not matched to a gene: 11. The CDR3 here is CASSPPYRGRGEQYF. The CDR3 nucleotides read TGTGCCAGCTCACCTCCCTACAGGGGTCGTGGCGAGCAGTACTTC.

The V gene is TRBV5-6, the J gene TRBJ1-5; tentative D call: TRBD1 (5 bases). Germline loops: CDR1 SGHDT, CDR2 YYEEEE. The CDR3 loop spans 15 amino acids. The germline V and J ends were trimmed by 1 base and 4 bases, with 12 bases remaining between them. Here the CDR3 DNA reads TGTGCCAGCAGCTTGTGGGGCAGGCGTAATCAGCCCCAGCATTTT. This sequence encodes CASSLWGRRNQPQHF. Full variable domain (remainder filled in from reference TRBV5-6 and TRBJ1-5): DAGVTQSPTHLIKTRGQQVTLRCSPKSGHDTVSWYQQALGQGPQFIFQYYEEEERQRGNFPDRFSGHQFPNYSSELNVNALLLGDSALYLCASSLWGRRNQPQHFGDGTRLSIL.

V is TRBV30 and J is TRBJ2-6, with D possibly matching TRBD1 (6 bases). The germline CDR1 and CDR2 sequences are GTSNPN and SVGIG (reference sequence). The CDR3 covers 19 residues. The V end was cut by 3 bases, the J end by 0 bases, with 21 bases between. The CDR3 is CAWRGSRGALRSGANVLTF. In nucleotides, the CDR3 is TGTGCCTGGAGAGGCAGCAGGGGCGCCCTCCGCTCTGGGGCCAACGTCCTGACTTTC.

The chain links TRBV29-1 to TRBJ2-1; 10 bases agree with TRBD2. The V and J ends lost 1 base and 4 bases, in that order; junction bases with no gene match: 10. The germline V gene encodes CDR1 SQVTM and CDR2 ANQGSEA. The CDR3 is 17 amino acids. Written as DNA, the CDR3 is TGCAGCGTTGAAGGGACCGGGCTAGCGGGGGCATACAATGAGCAGTTCTTC. Its protein product is CSVEGTGLAGAYNEQFF.

This clone showed up just once. The chain couples TRBV7-2 to TRBJ2-7; 9 nucleotides agree with TRBD2. CDR1 SGHTA and CDR2 FQGNSA come from the germline V gene. This CDR3 has 19 residues. V was pared by 1 base and J by 1 base, with 14 bases of the junction left unmatched. The CDR3 is CASSLGRSTGLAGSYEQYF. Here the CDR3 DNA reads TGTGCCAGCAGCTTAGGGCGGAGCACGGGCCTAGCGGGGTCCTACGAGCAGTACTTC.

The chain links TRBV7-9 to TRBJ1-3; no clear D. The CDR3 has 14 amino acids. Germline CDR1 and CDR2: SEHNR and FQNEAQ (reference sequence). Trimming stripped 0 bases from V and 4 bases from J, with 7 bases between. The DNA for the CDR3 is TGTGCCAGCAGCTTAGCAGAGGGAGGAAACACCATATATTTT. Translating it yields CASSLAEGGNTIYF.

This clone has just one count. V usage is TRBV4-1 and J usage is TRBJ1-6, with D possibly matching TRBD1 (5 bases). Per the germline V gene, CDR1 is MGHRA and CDR2 is YSYEKL. Deletions cut 5 bases from V and 14 bases from J, with 22 bases between. This CDR3 contains 15 residues. CDR3 nucleotide sequence: TGCGCCAGCAGCTCAACGGCTCCTCCCGGGGGGGCCCTCCACTTT. Residues: CASSSTAPPGGALHF.

This clone was observed a few times. This sequence joins TRBV6-5 and TRBJ2-5, with D possibly being TRBD1 (5 bases). V lost 6 bases and J lost 1, with 15 bases in between. This CDR3 region has 15 residues. Germline V CDR1 and CDR2: MNHEY, SVGAGI. Here the CDR3 reads CASRPSTVPQETQYF. In DNA, the CDR3 is TGTGCCAGCAGACCGTCGACAGTGCCCCAAGAGACCCAGTACTTC.

The CDR3 DNA reads TGTGCCAGCAGTGACCGTGGCCTGCAGGACACTGAAGCTTTCTTT. Its protein product is CASSDRGLQDTEAFF. The genes are TRBV6-1 and TRBJ1-1; D is unresolved. Germline V lookup: CDR1 MNHNS, CDR2 SASEGT. V was shortened by 3 bases and J by 3 bases, with 14 bases between the two germline ends. The CDR3 has 15 amino acids.

The CDR3 DNA sequence: TGCGCCAGCAGCTCCTATCCCAGCGGGGGGACAGATACGCAGTATTTT. The encoded protein is CASSSYPSGGTDTQYF. This chain joins TRBV4-1 and TRBJ2-3; 9 nucleotides line up with TRBD2. The CDR3 sequence is 16 residues long. Germline values: CDR1 MGHRA, CDR2 YSYEKL. The V and J ends lost 5 bases and 3 bases, in that order; junction bases with no gene match: 9.

The chain joins TRBV7-3 to TRBJ2-3; TRBD2 might be the D (6 bases). This CDR3 is built from 15 residues. Germline CDR1 reads SGHTA; CDR2 reads FQGTGA. V gave up 2 bases and J gave up 1 base, with 10 bases separating them. CDR3 sequence (DNA): TGTGCCAGCAGCTTATATGGCGGGGGCACAGATACGCAGTATTTT. This encodes CASSLYGGGTDTQYF. Full variable domain (remainder filled in from reference TRBV7-3 and TRBJ2-3): GAGVSQTPSNKVTEKGKYVELRCDPISGHTALYWYRQSLGQGPEFLIYFQGTGAADDSGLPNDRFFAVRPEGSVSTLKIQRTERGDSAVYLCASSLYGGGTDTQYFGPGTRLTVL.

The chain recombines TRBV4-1 with TRBJ1-1; a possible D gene is TRBD1 (5 bases). Trimming removed 3 bases from V and 0 bases from J, with 11 bases in between. CDR3 size: 15 residues. Germline CDR1 and CDR2: MGHRA and YSYEKL. This CDR3 reads CASSHNRNLNTEAFF. The CDR3 DNA reads TGCGCCAGCAGCCACAACAGGAACCTGAACACTGAAGCTTTCTTT.

The chain is built from TRBV7-2 and TRBJ1-5, with no clear D. This CDR3 spans 18 amino acids. Germline lookup yields CDR1 SGHTA and CDR2 FQGNSA. The germline V and J ends were trimmed by 0 bases and 0 bases, with 15 bases remaining between them. For the CDR3, the DNA is TGTGCCAGCAGCTTAGCGGGTCTTAGCTATTATAGCAATCAGCCCCAGCATTTT. Translated, it gives CASSLAGLSYYSNQPQHF. Using reference TRBV7-2 and TRBJ1-5 for the parts outside the CDR3, the full variable domain is GAGVSQSPSNKVTEKGKDVELRCDPISGHTALYWYRQSLGQGLEFLIYFQGNSAPDKSGLPSDRFSAERTGGSVSTLTIQRTQQEDSAVYLCASSLAGLSYYSNQPQHFGDGTRLSIL.

This sequence joins TRBV5-4 and TRBJ2-3; no definite D call. V was cut by 0 bases and J by 8 bases, with 19 bases left in between. The CDR3 loop spans 16 amino acids. The germline gives CDR1 SGHNT, CDR2 YYREEE (reference sequence). In DNA, the CDR3 is TGTGCCAGCAGCTTGGGAGGCGTATTACGTATGAGTACGCAGTATTTT. Translation: CASSLGGVLRMSTQYF.

The V and J genes are TRBV6-6 and TRBJ1-2; TRBD1 might be the D (5 bases). Between the trimmed V and J ends, which lost 5 bases and 2 bases, there was a span of 9 bases. CDR3 length: 13 amino acids. Germline V gene lookup returns CDR1 MNHNY and CDR2 SVGAGI (reference sequence). The CDR3 DNA follows: TGTGCCAGCAGTACCCAGGGAAACTATGGCTACACCTTC. Translated, it gives CASSTQGNYGYTF.

This clone showed up just a few times. The CDR3 spells CASSTPSEGGKLFF. The CDR3 coding sequence is TGTGCCAGCAGTACCCCAAGTGAGGGAGGAAAACTGTTTTTT. The chain has TRBV25-1 and TRBJ1-4; D unresolved. V lost 5 bases and J lost 10, with 17 bases in between. Per the germline V gene, CDR1 is MGHDK and CDR2 is SYGVNS. The CDR3 totals 14 residues.

The chain joins TRBV6-1 to TRBJ2-5; 7 bases are a match to TRBD1. Per the germline V gene, CDR1 is MNHNS and CDR2 is SASEGT. The CDR3 runs to 15 residues. V shed 1 base and J 4 bases; nucleotides not matched to a gene: 6. The CDR3 DNA is TGTGCCAGCAGTGAAGGACAGGGCCCTGGAGAGACCCAGTACTTC. This codes for CASSEGQGPGETQYF.

The chain uses TRBV7-8 and TRBJ1-1; possible D gene TRBD1, 6 bases. V lost 2 bases and J lost 7, with 11 bases in between. Germline values: CDR1 SGHVS, CDR2 FQNEAQ. CDR3 length: 13 amino acids. CDR3 coding DNA: TGTGCCAGCAGCTTAAGAGACAGGCTTGAAGCTTTCTTT. Protein product: CASSLRDRLEAFF.

The DNA for the CDR3 is TGTGCCAGCTCTCCCGGGACAGGGAGAAGCAATCAGCCCCAGCATTTT. This translates into CASSPGTGRSNQPQHF. The chain couples TRBV18 to TRBJ1-5; 9 bases line up with TRBD1. There are 16 residues in the CDR3. The V segment lost 6 bases and the J segment 1 base; nucleotides outside the gene matches: 7. Germline V lookup: CDR1 KGHSH, CDR2 LQKENI.

The chain combines TRBV5-3 with TRBJ1-2; perhaps TRBD1 as D (6 bases). TRBV5-3 belongs to the ORF category, with a function that is uncertain. Trimming pared 5 bases from V and 2 bases from J, leaving 13 bases between. This CDR3 has 14 residues. The CDR3 loop is CARSPYRANYGYTF. DNA for the CDR3: TGTGCCAGAAGTCCGTACAGGGCGAACTATGGCTACACCTTC.

Ten or more counts support this clone. Here the CDR3 reads CASSLEGQQPQHF. CDR3 coding DNA: TGTGCCAGCAGTTTGGAGGGTCAGCAGCCCCAGCATTTT. J is TRBJ1-5 and V is TRBV28; D remains ambiguous. V was pared by 3 bases and J by 7 bases, with 10 bases between. Germline CDR1 and CDR2: MDHEN and SYDVKM. There are 13 residues in the CDR3.